This T cell receptor (beta chain) came from a study of blood T cell repertoires in COVID-19. Across the whole study: COVID-19 samples, acute and convalescent, were from the United States, Italy and Spain. T cells, B-cell-depleted T cells, or PBMCs supplied cDNA or gDNA.

As processed by the authors: Amplifying reference gene primers gave estimates of nucleated cell counts. Profiled with immunoSEQ multiplex PCR; TCRdb holds only in-frame clones, not every one. That table supplies the V and J calls and clone size; D and trimming were determined from the DNA. This sample carries 200,000 to 300,000 clones, 84% of them seen once, and the ten largest clones take 3.5% to 5%. Per the germline V gene, CDR1 is SQVTM and CDR2 is ANQGSEA. The CDR3 has 16 amino acids. V lost 5 bases and J lost 4; bases outside the gene matches: 10. The specimen sequenced was peripheral blood. J is TRBJ2-1 and V is TRBV29-1; 11 bases map to TRBD2. The sequence came from a man between 60 and 75 years old with acute or convalescent COVID-19. In nucleotides, the CDR3 is TGCAGCGTTAGGGGTAGCGGGAGGGCAGGGTACAATGAGCAGTTCTTC. Translated: CSVRGSGRAGYNEQFF.